The TCR beta chain described here comes from a study of human thymus T cells. Trimming left V 3 bases short and J 8 bases short, with 20 bases between. This CDR3 contains 15 residues. Germline lookup yields CDR1 SQVTM and CDR2 ANQGSEA. Findings of the study overall: V and J genes seemed to be used with bias in thymic and blood repertoires.

This table comes from immunoSEQ multiplex PCR, and its TCRdb copy is limited to in-frame clones, with some not included. This sample has tens of thousands of clones; roughly 94% occur once, and the top ten carry over 0.15%. Comment on this clone: Its antigen is not identified.

The rearrangement links TRBV29-1 to TRBJ2-1, with D tentatively TRBD1 (6 bases). Sequenced input: blood. The clonotype comes from a girl less than two years old with a congenital heart defect but otherwise immunologically healthy. CDR3 region: CSVDQGWGALDEQFF. In DNA form, the CDR3 reads TGCAGCGTTGACCAGGGGTGGGGAGCCCTAGATGAGCAGTTCTTC.